This TCR beta chain was found in a study of shared clonotypes between healthy human individuals. The donor population consisted of healthy HIV-negative adults with no recent acute infections or vaccinations. Produced via immunoSEQ multiplex PCR; TCRdb's table is partial and in-frame only. The table records about 2.3 million clones, 85% to 95% of them present only once. This clonotype originated in a man aged 18 to 30 in good health. Some clones in this sample may be carry-over from other donors' samples. Sequencing used naive CD4+ T cells from PBMCs. The sample's subset: CD45RA+ positively selected.

DNA for the CDR3: TGTGCCAGCAGTAGAGGACAGCCCTCCTACGAGCAGTACTTC. Amino acids: CASSRGQPSYEQYF. The chain uses TRBV28 and TRBJ2-7; possibly TRBD1 for D (6 bases). Germline V CDR1 and CDR2: MDHEN, SYDVKM. Trimming cost V 5 bases and J 0 bases, with 11 bases left between them. The CDR3 length is 14 residues.